The 10 T cell receptor beta chains below come from one sample, sequenced in a study of stem cell transplantation in POMP-related autoinflammatory disease. Clones were sequenced by immunoSEQ multiplex PCR, and TCRdb holds only the in-frame ones, with some missing. The top ten clones hold less than 3% of a sample with roughly 28,000 clones, around 83% of them seen once. The sample consisted of CD4+ T cells from PBMCs, taken before stem cell transplantation. Every receptor here comes from a human donor with POMP-related autoinflammation and immune dysregulation (PRAID).

The chain couples TRBV5-1 to TRBJ1-1; the D is unclear. The V gene lost 4 bases and the J gene lost 0 bases, with 7 bases spanning the gap. Germline loops: CDR1 SGHRS, CDR2 YFSETQ. The CDR3 runs 13 residues. This chain's CDR3 is CASSGIVNTEAFF. Written as DNA, the CDR3 is TGCGCCAGCAGCGGCATAGTGAACACTGAAGCTTTCTTT.

This chain joins TRBV9 and TRBJ1-4, with D unclear. The V and J ends lost 7 bases and 5 bases respectively, with 18 bases between them. The CDR3 is 15 amino acids. Germline V CDR1 and CDR2: SGDLS, YYNGEE. CDR3 in DNA: TGTGCCAGCTTGCGGGCCACTCCACCAAATGAAAAACTGTTTTTT. Encoded protein: CASLRATPPNEKLFF.

This sequence joins TRBV19 and TRBJ2-3; 7 bases agree with TRBD2. The CDR3 has 14 residues. V gave up 5 bases and J gave up 1 base; unmatched junction bases: 3. From germline, CDR1 is LNHDA and CDR2 SQIVND (reference sequence). The CDR3 protein is CASSYSGGTDTQYF. CDR3 bases: TGTGCCAGTAGTTACAGCGGGGGCACAGATACGCAGTATTTT.

This clone was seen a single time. The chain combines TRBV9 with TRBJ2-5; D is perhaps TRBD1 (6 bases). Deletions cut 2 bases from V and 5 bases from J, with 13 bases between. CDR3 length: 14 amino acids. Looked up from germline, CDR1 is SGDLS and CDR2 is YYNGEE. Written as DNA, the CDR3 is TGTGCCAGCAGCGTTACAGGGCAGGGGGAGACCCAGTACTTC. It codes for CASSVTGQGETQYF.

The rearrangement joins TRBV19 to TRBJ2-2; TRBD2 aligns across 9 bases. The germline gives CDR1 LNHDA, CDR2 SQIVND (reference sequence). With V trimmed by 5 bases and J by 6 bases, 7 bases remained unmatched. The CDR3 has 15 amino acids. CDR3 residues: CASSLAGLASGELFF. As DNA, the CDR3 is TGTGCCAGTAGTCTAGCGGGATTGGCGTCCGGGGAGCTGTTTTTT. The full variable domain, rest sourced from reference TRBV19 and TRBJ2-2, is DGGITQSPKYLFRKEGQNVTLSCEQNLNHDAMYWYRQDPGQGLRLIYYSQIVNDFQKGDIAEGYSVSREKKESFPLTVTSAQKNPTAFYLCASSLAGLASGELFFGEGSRLTVL.

The rearrangement uses TRBV11-3 and TRBJ2-7; tentatively, D is TRBD1 or TRBD2 (5 bases each). CDR1 SGHNT and CDR2 YENEEA come from the germline V gene. V shed 5 bases and J shed 0 bases, with 11 bases lying between them. The CDR3 length is 14 residues. The CDR3 here is CASSPGRNSYEQYF. The CDR3, as DNA: TGTGCCAGCAGCCCGGGACGGAACTCCTACGAGCAGTACTTC.

The gene calls are TRBV15 and TRBJ2-7; 10 bases fit TRBD1. With V trimmed by 4 bases and J by 2 bases, 5 bases remained unmatched. CDR1 LNHNV and CDR2 YYDKDF come from the germline V gene (reference sequence). This CDR3 region has 15 residues. Here the CDR3 DNA reads TGTGCCACCAGCACCTCGACAGGGGGCCCCTACGAGCAGTACTTC. It yields the protein CATSTSTGGPYEQYF. Drawing the rest from reference TRBV15 and TRBJ2-7, the complete variable domain is DAMVIQNPRYQVTQFGKPVTLSCSQTLNHNVMYWYQQKSSQAPKLLFHYYDKDFNNEADTPDNFQSRRPNTSFCFLDIRSPGLGDTAMYLCATSTSTGGPYEQYFGPGTRLTVT.

The rearrangement uses TRBV6-5 and TRBJ1-3; the match to TRBD1 covers 9 bases. The CDR3 has 14 amino acids. The germline CDR1 and CDR2 sequences are MNHEY and SVGAGI. Trimming cost V 6 bases and J 4 bases; bases outside gene matches: 4. This chain's CDR3 is CASRQGARGNTIYF. The CDR3 DNA reads as TGTGCCAGCAGACAGGGGGCGCGGGGAAACACCATATATTTT.

The V call is TRBV7-9, the J call TRBJ2-5, with 10 bases matching TRBD1. V gave up 5 bases and J gave up 4 bases; unmatched junction bases: 4. CDR1 and CDR2 (germline): SEHNR, FQNEAQ (reference sequence). CDR3 length: 14 residues. The CDR3, as DNA: TGTGCCAGCAGCACCCGGACAGGGGGAGAGACCCAGTACTTC. Encoded protein: CASSTRTGGETQYF. The complete variable domain, with remaining parts taken from reference TRBV7-9 and TRBJ2-5, reads DTGVSQNPRHKITKRGQNVTFRCDPISEHNRLYWYRQTLGQGPEFLTYFQNEAQLEKSRLLSDRFSAERPKGSFSTLEIQRTEQGDSAMYLCASSTRTGGETQYFGPGTRLLVL.

The chain carries TRBV10-3 and TRBJ2-1; TRBD2 aligns across 7 bases. Germline V gene data show CDR1 as ENHRY and CDR2 as SYGVKD. CDR3 length: 14 amino acids. J gave up 5 bases and V 7 bases, and 8 bases lay outside the gene matches. CDR3 protein: CAITGGSEDNEQFF. CDR3 sequence (DNA): TGTGCCATCACTGGCGGGAGTGAGGACAATGAGCAGTTCTTC.